This T cell receptor (beta chain) was sequenced in a study of long-term antiretroviral therapy in people with HIV. For the study at large: The 2015 immediate-ART recommendation came about a decade after the earliest samples.

As concerns this clone: What it binds is not known.

Whole-study findings and limits: Clones that expanded before ART (that is, prior to treatment) dominated the repertoire at all time points.

Trimming took off 0 bases at V and 8 bases at J, with 13 bases between the two ends. CDR3 length equals 14 residues. The germline V gene encodes CDR1 KGHSY and CDR2 FQNENV. Survey level was the resolution at which the v3.0 immunoSEQ assay ran. The method was immunoSEQ multiplex PCR; TCRdb's version includes in-frame clones alone and lacks a portion of them. Here the sample spans about 27,000 clones, over 90% being singletons. The sample here was unsorted PBMCs, taken 7.6 years after starting antiretroviral therapy. This TCR came from a middle-aged woman with HIV. The rearrangement uses TRBV16 and TRBJ1-2; D is possibly TRBD1 (6 bases). CDR3 in DNA: TGTGCCAGCAGCCAATCTCCAGGGGAGAAGGGCTACACCTTC. It is translated as CASSQSPGEKGYTF.